The T cell receptor beta chain under discussion was sequenced for a study of cytomegalovirus exposure and HLA in healthy donors. Study results and limitations: The authors judged a highly shared variant cluster likely a sequencing artifact. Based on reports, TCR beta sequences accurately predicted HLA-A and HLA-B alleles for most subjects.

Germline assignment: CDR1 MNHNY and CDR2 SVGAGI (reference sequence). The CDR3 length is 14 residues. The V gene end was trimmed by 6 bases and the J gene end by 3 bases; junction bases not matched to a gene: 5. PCR employed 60 Vbeta and 13 Jbeta primers. This table comes from immunoSEQ multiplex PCR, and its TCRdb copy is limited to in-frame clones, with some not included. This table has around 63,000 clones, roughly 80% appearing once. Each of the donors was a healthy bone marrow donor. Points on this clone: The antigen is not known.

Material for sequencing was PBMCs. This chain links TRBV6-6 with TRBJ1-1, with TRBD1 matching 9 bases. The source is a woman aged 25 to 39 in good health and CMV-seronegative. The CDR3 DNA sequence: TGTGCCAGCAGCATGGACAGGGGAGACACTGAAGCTTTCTTT. Protein: CASSMDRGDTEAFF.